Listed here is a single T cell receptor (beta chain). Its antigen is still unknown. The immunoSEQ assay was version 4, run in survey mode. The assay was immunoSEQ multiplex PCR, and TCRdb's table has in-frame clones only and misses some. The table records 35,000 to 45,000 clones, less than 90% of them present only once. Nonspecific anti-CD3/anti-CD28 bead stimulation represents the broad CD4+ T cell repertoire. Sorting of responding CD4+ T cells relied on upregulated CD40 ligand together with CD69. CD4+ T cell counts exceeded 400 cells/uL; CMV serology was positive. A roughly 17-hour stimulation of CD8-depleted PBMCs used anti-CD28/CD49d costimulation, CD40-blocking antibody and enfuvirtide. V was pared by 4 bases and J by 2 bases, with 17 bases between. Looked up from germline, CDR1 is SGDLS and CDR2 is YYNGEE. The CDR3 length is 16 residues. The data were obtained in a study of persistence of HIV-infected CD4 T cells.

The receptor's source is an adult woman with HIV who was CMV-seropositive. The specimen comprised CD4+ T cells sorted from PBMCs after 18-hour stimulation, sampled from a patient who received antiretroviral therapy. This chain connects TRBV9 to TRBJ2-3; D gene ambiguous. In DNA, the CDR3 is TGTGCCAGCAGCCACCCCGTCCGACATGCCACAGATACGCAGTATTTT. This codes for CASSHPVRHATDTQYF.